What follows are 5 T cell receptor beta chains derived from one specimen sequenced in a study of identical twins. TCRdb fed the 5' RACE reads into MiXCR, producing one record per CDR3 protein. Among 700,000 or so distinct CDR3 sequences listed, around 8.3% were seen once. The data also belong to a second study, concerning yellow fever vaccine responses in identical twins.

The sequenced sample consisted of PBMCs. The receptor set was obtained from a woman under 30 in good health.

V and J are TRBV28 and TRBJ1-2; 7 bases are shared with TRBD1. J was trimmed by 4 bases and V by 4 bases; bases with no gene match: 12. The CDR3 consists of 16 residues. Germline CDR1 reads MDHEN; CDR2 reads SYDVKM. CDR3 bases: TGTGCCAGCAGTTATGGAGGGACAGAAGGCCTCTATGGCTACACCTTC. Translating it yields CASSYGGTEGLYGYTF.

This chain joins TRBV2 and TRBJ2-7; maybe TRBD1 (7 bases). Looked up from germline, CDR1 is SNHLY and CDR2 is FYNNEI. Trimming stripped 5 bases from V and 5 bases from J, with 16 bases between. The CDR3 has 14 amino acids. This CDR3 is CASSQGGNIHEQYF. The DNA for the CDR3 is TGTGCCAGCAGTCAGGGGGGAAATATCCACGAGCAGTACTTC.

This clonotype was counted many times. The V gene is TRBV2, the J gene TRBJ2-7; perhaps TRBD2 as D (5 bases). Trimming stripped 4 bases from V and 3 bases from J, with 7 bases between. This CDR3 contains 12 residues. The germline CDR1 and CDR2 sequences are SNHLY and FYNNEI. DNA for the CDR3: TGTGCCAGCAGTGCGGCGGGCTACGAGCAGTACTTC. This codes for CASSAAGYEQYF.

The chain uses TRBV21-1 and TRBJ2-1. TRBV21-1 constitutes a pseudogene. The CDR3 extends over 14 amino acids. The CDR3 DNA reads as TGTGCCAGCAGCAAAGAAAGCTCCTACAATGAGCAGTTCTTC. This codes for CASSKESSYNEQFF.

This clonotype was seen only a few times. V and J are TRBV29-1 and TRBJ2-5; the match to TRBD2 covers 9 bases. CDR3 length: 14 amino acids. Germline V gives CDR1 SQVTM, CDR2 ANQGSEA. V was pared by 7 bases and J by 5 bases, with 11 bases of the junction left unmatched. The CDR3 protein is CSAAGGGAQETQYF. In nucleotides, the CDR3 is TGCAGCGCTGCTGGCGGGGGGGCCCAGGAGACCCAGTACTTC.